One sample yielded the 12 T cell receptor beta chains listed below, sequenced in a study of Graves' ophthalmopathy and Graves' hyperthyroidism. The authors amplified TCR beta CDR3 regions, and they did so from RNA transcripts for repertoire sequencing. Amplification began with first-round RT-PCR using HTBI primers, then second-round multiplex PCR was performed. One entry per CDR3 protein, called by TCRdb with MiXCR from the multiplex PCR reads. The sample has 300,000 to 350,000 distinct CDR3 sequences; under 20% are singletons. Sequences were obtained from peripheral blood. These receptors were taken from an adult man with Graves' ophthalmopathy.

The sample holds many counts of this clonotype. This chain links TRBV20-1 with TRBJ1-2; D is unresolved. Trimming stripped 4 bases from V and 1 base from J, with 16 bases between. The CDR3 is 15 amino acids. Germline loops: CDR1 DFQATT, CDR2 SNEGSKA (reference sequence). CDR3 bases: TGCAGTGCTATACCAATAGCAGTGGGTAACTATGGCTACACCTTC. Translated: CSAIPIAVGNYGYTF.

This clonotype was picked up many times. The rearrangement joins TRBV5-1 to TRBJ1-1, with a weak D call TRBD1 (5 bases). With 0 bases removed from V and 6 bases from J, the gap between germline ends came to 15 bases. Germline values: CDR1 SGHRS, CDR2 YFSETQ. The CDR3 totals 15 residues. The CDR3 is CASSLGGPFGAEAFF. The CDR3 DNA reads TGCGCCAGCAGCTTGGGGGGCCCCTTCGGGGCTGAAGCTTTCTTT.

The sample holds many counts of this clonotype. The V gene is TRBV6-5, the J gene TRBJ1-2; 7 bases map to TRBD1. Losses at the gene ends were 4 bases for V and 14 bases for J; bases not matched to a gene: 13. The CDR3 is 13 amino acids. Germline V gene sequence: CDR1 MNHEY, CDR2 SVGAGI. CDR3 protein: CASSSRTGAERTF. In DNA form, the CDR3 reads TGTGCCAGCAGTTCGAGGACAGGAGCCGAGAGGACCTTC.

This clonotype has at least ten counts. The genes are TRBV20-1 and TRBJ1-5; D call uncertain. The V end lost 6 bases, the J end lost 4 bases, and 19 bases lay between the germline ends. Germline CDR1 reads DFQATT; CDR2 reads SNEGSKA (reference sequence). The CDR3 totals 15 residues. The CDR3 sequence: CSAIPPNSWNQPQHF. The DNA for the CDR3 is TGCAGTGCCATCCCCCCGAACAGTTGGAATCAGCCCCAGCATTTT.

This clonotype has at least ten counts. V and J are TRBV7-2 and TRBJ1-6; 7 positions match TRBD1. Looked up from germline, CDR1 is SGHTA and CDR2 is FQGNSA. The CDR3 spans 14 residues. V was pared by 2 bases and J by 10 bases, with 5 bases of the junction left unmatched. The CDR3 bases are TGTGCCAGCAGCTTATCAAACAGGGGATCACCCCTCCACTTT. This gives the protein CASSLSNRGSPLHF.

The sample holds many counts of this clonotype. This rearrangement joins TRBV20-1 to TRBJ2-5, with D perhaps TRBD2 (6 bases). This CDR3 spans 14 amino acids. V shed 8 bases and J shed 5 bases, with 21 bases lying between them. Germline-derived CDR1 and CDR2 are DFQATT and SNEGSKA (reference sequence). CDR3 amino acids: CSLQGGTQGETQYF. CDR3 nucleotide sequence: TGCAGTCTACAAGGAGGGACCCAAGGGGAGACCCAGTACTTC.

This clonotype appeared many times. The gene calls are TRBV6-2 or TRBV6-3 and TRBJ2-7, with D perhaps matching TRBD2 (5 bases). The germline V gene encodes CDR1 MNHEY and CDR2 SVGEGT. Trimming pared 10 bases from V and 3 bases from J, leaving 10 bases between. The CDR3 is 11 amino acids. For the CDR3, the DNA is TGTGCCACTGGTCGGGGCTACGAGCAGTACTTC. It is translated as CATGRGYEQYF.

This clonotype has a count of ten or more. V gene TRBV4-2 combines with J gene TRBJ1-5, with D perhaps matching TRBD1 (6 bases). Per germline, CDR1 LGHNA and CDR2 YNFKEQ. V lost 4 bases to trimming and J lost 7 bases, with 17 bases between them. This CDR3 contains 15 residues. CDR3 DNA sequence: TGTGCCAGCAGCCCAAGACAGGATGGGATCCAGCCCCAGCATTTT. It encodes CASSPRQDGIQPQHF.

This chain joins TRBV29-1 and TRBJ2-2; 7 bases match TRBD2. Germline V gene sequence: CDR1 SQVTM, CDR2 ANQGSEA. The CDR3 totals 16 residues. V lost 0 bases and J lost 2; bases outside the gene matches: 6. In nucleotides, the CDR3 is TGCAGCGTTGAAGATTCTAGCGGAAAAAACACCGGGGAGCTGTTTTTT. Translated, it gives CSVEDSSGKNTGELFF.

This clonotype was recorded many times. J is TRBJ1-2 and V is TRBV7-2; D is uncertain. Trimming cost V 1 base and J 7 bases, with 16 bases left between them. CDR3 length equals 15 residues. Germline V gives CDR1 SGHTA, CDR2 FQGNSA. CDR3 in amino acids: CASSLGPRVRSGYTF. CDR3 DNA: TGTGCCAGCAGCTTAGGCCCCCGAGTAAGGTCTGGCTACACCTTC.

This clonotype was counted at least ten times. V usage is TRBV7-2 and J usage is TRBJ1-1, with TRBD1 as a possible D gene (6 bases). The length of the CDR3 is 14 residues. The V gene's germline CDR1 is SGHTA and CDR2 FQGNSA. Trimming took 5 bases from V and 1 from J, leaving 11 bases between them. CDR3 in DNA: TGTGCCAGCAGCCGATGGACAGAGAACACTGAAGCTTTCTTT. As protein: CASSRWTENTEAFF.

This clonotype showed up many times. V and J are TRBV29-1 and TRBJ2-5; 8 bases map to TRBD2. V was pared by 7 bases and J by 5 bases, with 6 bases of the junction left unmatched. Per the germline V gene, CDR1 is SQVTM and CDR2 is ANQGSEA. The CDR3 covers 12 residues. CDR3 DNA: TGCAGCGAGAGCGGGAGTGTTGAGACCCAGTACTTC. This sequence encodes CSESGSVETQYF.